This T cell receptor (beta chain) was identified in a study of blood T cells in healthy people across ages. Regarding this clonotype: Its antigen is undetermined.

Findings and caveats of the study: Estimated diversity, derived from one million T cells, was regarded as an underestimate. Naive T cell percentage by flow cytometry tracked strongly with beta diversity. The study lacked donor CMV status, which possibly confounded expanded clonotype changes.

This CDR3 has 12 amino acids. CDR1 MGHRA and CDR2 YSYEKL come from the germline V gene. The V end lost 8 bases, the J end lost 2 bases, and 8 bases lay between the germline ends. Alongside a J-beta primer mix, a sample-barcoded 5' primer served in a second PCR lasting about 7 to 12 cycles. The template-switch adaptor, which had 12 random nucleotides, put a tag on each cDNA molecule. TCRdb reprocessed the 5' RACE reads with MiXCR, giving one entry per CDR3 protein. The sample includes some 690,000 distinct CDR3 sequences, about a fifth of them seen just once. The sequence was obtained from a man between 65 and 85 years old in good health. The material sequenced was blood. This chain joins TRBV4-1 and TRBJ2-3; no clear D. Written as DNA, the CDR3 is TGCGCCAGCGGTATTAACACAGATACGCAGTATTTT. It translates to CASGINTDTQYF.